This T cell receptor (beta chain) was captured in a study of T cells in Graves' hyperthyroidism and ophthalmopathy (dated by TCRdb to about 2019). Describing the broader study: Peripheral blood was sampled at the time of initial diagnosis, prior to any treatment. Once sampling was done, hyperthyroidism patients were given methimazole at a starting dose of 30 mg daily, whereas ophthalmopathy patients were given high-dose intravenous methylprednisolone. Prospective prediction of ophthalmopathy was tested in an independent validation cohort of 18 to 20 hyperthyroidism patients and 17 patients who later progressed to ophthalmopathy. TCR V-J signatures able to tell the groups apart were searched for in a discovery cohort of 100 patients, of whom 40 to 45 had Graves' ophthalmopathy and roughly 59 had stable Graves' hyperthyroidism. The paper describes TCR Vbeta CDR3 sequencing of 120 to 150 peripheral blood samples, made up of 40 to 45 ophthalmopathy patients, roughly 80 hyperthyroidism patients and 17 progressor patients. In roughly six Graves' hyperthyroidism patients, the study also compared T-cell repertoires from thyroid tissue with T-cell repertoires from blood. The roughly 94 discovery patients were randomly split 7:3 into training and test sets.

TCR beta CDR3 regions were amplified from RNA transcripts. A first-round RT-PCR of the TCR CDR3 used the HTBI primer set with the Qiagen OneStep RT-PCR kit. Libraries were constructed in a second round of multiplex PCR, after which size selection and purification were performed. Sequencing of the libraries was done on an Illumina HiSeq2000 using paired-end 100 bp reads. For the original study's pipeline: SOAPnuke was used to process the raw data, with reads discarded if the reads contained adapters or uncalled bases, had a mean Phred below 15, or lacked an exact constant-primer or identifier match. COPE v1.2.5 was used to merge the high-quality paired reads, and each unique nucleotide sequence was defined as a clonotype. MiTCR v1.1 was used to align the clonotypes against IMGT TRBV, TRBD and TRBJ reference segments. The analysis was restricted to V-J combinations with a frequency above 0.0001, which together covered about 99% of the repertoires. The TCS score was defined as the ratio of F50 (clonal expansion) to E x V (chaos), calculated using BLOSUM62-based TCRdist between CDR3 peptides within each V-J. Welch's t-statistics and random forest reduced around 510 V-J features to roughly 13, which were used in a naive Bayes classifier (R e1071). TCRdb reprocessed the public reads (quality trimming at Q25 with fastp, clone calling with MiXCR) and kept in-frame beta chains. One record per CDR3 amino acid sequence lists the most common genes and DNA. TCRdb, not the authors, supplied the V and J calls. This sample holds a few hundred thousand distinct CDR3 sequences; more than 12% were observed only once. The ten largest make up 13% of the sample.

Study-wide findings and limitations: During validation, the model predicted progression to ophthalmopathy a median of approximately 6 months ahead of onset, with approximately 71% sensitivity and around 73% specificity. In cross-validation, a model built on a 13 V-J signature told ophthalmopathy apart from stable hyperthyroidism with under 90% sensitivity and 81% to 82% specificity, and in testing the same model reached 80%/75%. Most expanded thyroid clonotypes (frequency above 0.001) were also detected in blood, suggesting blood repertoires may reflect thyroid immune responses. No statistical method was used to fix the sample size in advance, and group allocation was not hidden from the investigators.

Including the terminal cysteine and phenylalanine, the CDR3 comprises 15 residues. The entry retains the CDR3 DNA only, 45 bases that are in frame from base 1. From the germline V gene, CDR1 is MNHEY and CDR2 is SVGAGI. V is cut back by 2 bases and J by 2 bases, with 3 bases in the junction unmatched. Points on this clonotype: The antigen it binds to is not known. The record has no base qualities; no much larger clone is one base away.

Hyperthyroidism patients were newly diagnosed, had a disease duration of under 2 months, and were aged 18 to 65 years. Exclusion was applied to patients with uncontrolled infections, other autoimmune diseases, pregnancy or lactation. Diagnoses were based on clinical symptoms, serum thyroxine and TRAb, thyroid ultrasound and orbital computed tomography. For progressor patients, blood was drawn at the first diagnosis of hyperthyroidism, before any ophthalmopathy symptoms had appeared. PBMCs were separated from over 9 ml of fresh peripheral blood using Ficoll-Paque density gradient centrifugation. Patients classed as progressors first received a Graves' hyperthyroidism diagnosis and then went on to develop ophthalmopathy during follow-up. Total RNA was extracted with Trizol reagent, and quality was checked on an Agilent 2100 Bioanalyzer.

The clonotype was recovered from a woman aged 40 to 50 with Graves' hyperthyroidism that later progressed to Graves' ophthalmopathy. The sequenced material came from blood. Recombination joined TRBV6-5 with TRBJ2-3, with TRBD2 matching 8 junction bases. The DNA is TGTGCCAGCAGTTACCGGGGGGGGGACACAGATACGCAGTATTTT. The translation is CASSYRGGDTDTQYF.